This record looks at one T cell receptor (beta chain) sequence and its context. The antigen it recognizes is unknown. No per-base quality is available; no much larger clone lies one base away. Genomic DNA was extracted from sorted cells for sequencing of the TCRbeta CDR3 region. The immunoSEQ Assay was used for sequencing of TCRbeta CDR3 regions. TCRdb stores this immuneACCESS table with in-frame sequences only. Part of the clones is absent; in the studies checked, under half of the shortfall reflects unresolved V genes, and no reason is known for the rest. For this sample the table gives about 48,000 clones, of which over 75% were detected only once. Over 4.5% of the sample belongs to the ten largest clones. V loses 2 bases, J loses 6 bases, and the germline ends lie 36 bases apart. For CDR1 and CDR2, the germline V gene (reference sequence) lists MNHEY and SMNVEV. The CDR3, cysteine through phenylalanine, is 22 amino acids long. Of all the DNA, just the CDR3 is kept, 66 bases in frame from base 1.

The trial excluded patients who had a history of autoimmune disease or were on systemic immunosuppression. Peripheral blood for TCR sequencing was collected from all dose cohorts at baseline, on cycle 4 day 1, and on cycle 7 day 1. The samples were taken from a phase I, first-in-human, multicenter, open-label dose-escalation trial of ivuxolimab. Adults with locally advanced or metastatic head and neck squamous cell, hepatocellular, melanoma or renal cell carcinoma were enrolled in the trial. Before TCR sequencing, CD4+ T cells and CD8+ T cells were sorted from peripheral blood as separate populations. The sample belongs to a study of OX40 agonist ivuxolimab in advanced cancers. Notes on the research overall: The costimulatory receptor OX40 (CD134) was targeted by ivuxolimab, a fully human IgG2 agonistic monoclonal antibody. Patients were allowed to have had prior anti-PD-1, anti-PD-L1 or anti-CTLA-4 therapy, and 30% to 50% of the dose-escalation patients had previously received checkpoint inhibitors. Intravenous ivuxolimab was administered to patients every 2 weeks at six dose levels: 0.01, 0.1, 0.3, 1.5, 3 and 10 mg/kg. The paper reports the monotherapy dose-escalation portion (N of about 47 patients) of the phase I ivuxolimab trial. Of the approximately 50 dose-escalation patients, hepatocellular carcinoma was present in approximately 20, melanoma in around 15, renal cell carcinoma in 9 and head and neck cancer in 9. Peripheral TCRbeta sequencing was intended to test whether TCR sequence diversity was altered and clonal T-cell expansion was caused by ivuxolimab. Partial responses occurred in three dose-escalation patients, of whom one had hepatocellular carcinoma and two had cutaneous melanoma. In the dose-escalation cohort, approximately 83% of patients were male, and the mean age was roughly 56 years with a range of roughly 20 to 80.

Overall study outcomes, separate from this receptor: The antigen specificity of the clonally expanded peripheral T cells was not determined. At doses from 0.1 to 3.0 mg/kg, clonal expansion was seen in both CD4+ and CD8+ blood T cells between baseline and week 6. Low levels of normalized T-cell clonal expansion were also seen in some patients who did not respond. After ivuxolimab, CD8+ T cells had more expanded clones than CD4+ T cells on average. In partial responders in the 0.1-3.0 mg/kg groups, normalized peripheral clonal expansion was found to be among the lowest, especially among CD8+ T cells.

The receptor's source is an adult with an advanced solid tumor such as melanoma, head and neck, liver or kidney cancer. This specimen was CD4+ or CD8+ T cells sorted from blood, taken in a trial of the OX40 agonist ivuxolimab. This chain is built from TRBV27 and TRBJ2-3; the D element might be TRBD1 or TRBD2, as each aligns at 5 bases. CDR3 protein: CASSLRKYPGSLPGPKKDTQYF. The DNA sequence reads TGTGCCAGCAGTTTACGGAAGTACCCAGGAAGTTTACCGGGACCCAAGAAGGATACGCAGTATTTT.